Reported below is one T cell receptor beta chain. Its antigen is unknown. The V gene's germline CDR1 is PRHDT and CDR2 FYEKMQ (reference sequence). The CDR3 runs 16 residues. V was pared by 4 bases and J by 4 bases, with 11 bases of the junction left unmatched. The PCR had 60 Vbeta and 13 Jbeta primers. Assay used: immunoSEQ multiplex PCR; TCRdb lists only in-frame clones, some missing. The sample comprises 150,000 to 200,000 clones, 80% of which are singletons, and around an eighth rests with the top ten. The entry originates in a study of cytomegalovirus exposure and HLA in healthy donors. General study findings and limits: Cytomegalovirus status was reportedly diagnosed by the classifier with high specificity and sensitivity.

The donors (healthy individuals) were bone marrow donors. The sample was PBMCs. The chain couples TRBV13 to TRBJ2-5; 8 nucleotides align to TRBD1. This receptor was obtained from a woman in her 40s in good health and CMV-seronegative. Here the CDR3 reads CASSSPVGQGGETQYF. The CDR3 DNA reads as TGTGCCAGCAGCTCCCCCGTAGGACAGGGTGGAGAGACCCAGTACTTC. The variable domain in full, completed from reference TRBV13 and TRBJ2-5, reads AAGVIQSPRHLIKEKRETATLKCYPIPRHDTVYWYQQGPGQDPQFLISFYEKMQSDKGSIPDRFSAQQFSDYHSELNMSSLELGDSALYFCASSSPVGQGGETQYFGPGTRLLVL.